This T cell receptor (beta chain) was obtained from a study of neoadjuvant anti-PD-1 for oral cavity cancer. The CDR3 has 14 amino acids. The germline V and J ends were trimmed by 8 bases and 6 bases, with 20 bases remaining between them. Germline CDR1 and CDR2: SGHAT and FQNNGV. Time point in this sample: after neoadjuvant nivolumab, at surgical resection. Assay used: immunoSEQ multiplex PCR; TCRdb lists only in-frame clones, some missing. The sample yields 20,000 to 25,000 clones, around 43% seen once. This receptor was identified in a person between 40 and 85 years old with oral cavity squamous cell carcinoma. Sequences were derived from tumor tissue, sampled after nivolumab (anti-PD-1) treatment. This chain connects TRBV11-2 to TRBJ2-7; D is perhaps TRBD1 or TRBD2 (5 bases each). The CDR3 spells CASARDPGTSEQYF. In nucleotides, the CDR3 is TGTGCCAGCGCCCGGGACCCGGGAACCTCCGAGCAGTACTTC.